This TCR beta chain derives from a study of blood T cells in healthy people across ages. Study as a whole: There was about one barcoded beta molecule captured by template switching per two T cells.

Many counts were recorded for this clonotype. Antigen unknown. CDR3 length equals 13 residues. With 5 bases clipped from V and 14 bases from J, the junction kept 8 bases outside the gene matches. The germline gives CDR1 DFQATT, CDR2 SNEGSKA (reference sequence). Combining a sample-barcoded 5' primer with a J-beta primer mix, a second PCR ran for roughly 6 to 12 cycles. Every molecule of cDNA carried a tag from a template-switch adaptor with 12 random nucleotides. TCRdb analysed the 5' RACE reads with MiXCR anew, one entry per CDR3 protein. The sample contains approximately 810,000 distinct CDR3 sequences, around 30% of which appear only once. Study conclusions and caveats: Diversity estimated from one million T cells was considered an underestimate.

This chain links TRBV20-1 with TRBJ2-3; 15 bases are a match to TRBD2. The receptor comes from an elderly woman in good health. The sequenced sample was blood. CDR3 sequence reads: CSAVGLAGGSRYF. The DNA for the CDR3 is TGCAGTGCTGTCGGACTAGCGGGGGGGAGCCGGTATTTT.